This TCR beta chain was profiled in a study of blood T cell repertoires in COVID-19. Study overall: Acute and convalescent COVID-19 samples came from the United States, Italy and Spain. From T cells, B-cell-depleted T cells, or PBMCs came the material, which was cDNA or gDNA.

Study processing details: How many nucleated cells were present was estimated from reference gene primer amplification. Assay: immunoSEQ multiplex PCR; the TCRdb copy retains only in-frame clones and omits some. Clonal size and the V and J genes are those of that table, whereas D and trimming came from the DNA. The table shows 75,000 to 90,000 clones, with about 90% occurring only once. The ends were cut back, 3 bases at V and 2 bases at J, with 17 bases in the middle. The CDR3 is 17 amino acids. Germline CDR1 is KGHSH and CDR2 is LQKENI. The V gene is TRBV18, the J gene TRBJ2-1, with a weak D call TRBD2 (5 bases). The sequencing input was peripheral blood. This TCR was recovered from a woman aged 50 to 60 in a cohort sampled during active COVID-19. This CDR3 reads CASSPGTRTRAYNEQFF. The CDR3 DNA reads as TGTGCCAGCTCACCTGGAACTAGAACGAGGGCCTACAATGAGCAGTTCTTC.